These T cell receptor beta chains were read from a single sample in a study of blood T cell repertoires in COVID-19. Generated by immunoSEQ multiplex PCR, the TCRdb table keeps only in-frame clones and is missing some. Of about 72,000 clones in the sample, 82% are singletons; the top ten hold 18%. The sample was peripheral blood. The source of these receptors is a human donor in a cohort sampled during active COVID-19. CDR3s include the opening cysteine and the closing phenylalanine or tryptophan. Fields, in order: V gene, clone size, J gene, CDR3 protein. Clone size appears in some rows only: once, few, many, or a class for an expanded clone.

TRBV6-5,NA,TRBJ1-4,CASTDGRGNEKLFF
TRBV7-9,NA,TRBJ2-3,CASSLSRTQYF
TRBV6-1,NA,TRBJ1-4,CASSDYLQGTNEKLFF
TRBV5-1,NA,TRBJ1-2,CASSLEGAYGYTF
TRBV12-3/TRBV12-4,NA,TRBJ2-7,CASSPSGYEQYF
TRBV6-2/TRBV6-3,few,TRBJ1-5,CASSYSSVQPQHF
TRBV5-1,few,TRBJ1-1,CASSFKTGELNTEAFF
TRBV11-2,NA,TRBJ2-7,CASSPGTVSYEQYF
TRBV5-1,NA,TRBJ1-6,CASSPILSGDSPLHF
TRBV7-9,NA,TRBJ2-6,CASSLAGSGANVLTF
TRBV29-1,few,TRBJ2-5,CSVLGQFQETQYF
TRBV24-1,NA,TRBJ1-1,CAIPRTGAMNTEAFF
TRBV11-2,NA,TRBJ2-2,CASSYRLAGNTGELFF
TRBV18,NA,TRBJ2-7,CASSLALAGGTYEQYF
TRBV5-1,NA,TRBJ2-1,CASSPSAGGSQIEQFF
TRBV18,NA,TRBJ2-3,CASSLETRGTQYF
TRBV19,few,TRBJ1-5,CASCRAPESNQPQHF
TRBV18,NA,TRBJ1-2,CASSLGQGDGYTF